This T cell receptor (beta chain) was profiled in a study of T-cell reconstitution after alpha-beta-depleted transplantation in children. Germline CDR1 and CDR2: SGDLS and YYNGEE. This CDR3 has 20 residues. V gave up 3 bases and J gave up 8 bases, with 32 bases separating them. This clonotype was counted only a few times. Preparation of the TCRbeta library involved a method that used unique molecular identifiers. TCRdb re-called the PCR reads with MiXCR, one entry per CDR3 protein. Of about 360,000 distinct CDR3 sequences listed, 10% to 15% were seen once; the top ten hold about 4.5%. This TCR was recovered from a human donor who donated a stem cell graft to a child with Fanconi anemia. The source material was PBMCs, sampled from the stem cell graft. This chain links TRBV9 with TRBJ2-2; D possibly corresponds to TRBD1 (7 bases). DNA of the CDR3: TGTGCCAGCAGCGACAACCCGGGACAGAAATTTCCGGGACTCCCAGGGGAGCTGTTTTTT. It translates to CASSDNPGQKFPGLPGELFF.